The present T cell receptor beta chain was sequenced within a study of glioma-infiltrating T cells after dendritic cell vaccination. The overall study: Glioblastoma patients came from Phase I and II dendritic cell vaccination trials. Study-wide results and limits: Longer survival after dendritic cell vaccination followed higher pretreatment TIL content.

Libraries were prepared by immunoSEQ multiplex PCR; TCRdb keeps only in-frame clonotypes and omits some of them. The profile shows almost 65,000 clones, approximately 85% of them singletons. V shed 0 bases, J shed 2 bases, and the junction held 6 bases outside the gene matches. The CDR3 extends over 17 amino acids. Germline CDR1 reads SGHRS; CDR2 reads YFSETQ. As for this clone: Antigen: not known.

This TCR was sampled from a human donor with glioblastoma. Sequencing used blood, obtained before dendritic cell vaccination. The rearrangement uses TRBV5-1 and TRBJ2-5; 11 nucleotides line up with TRBD2. CDR3: CASSLARLAGLQETQYF. The CDR3 nucleotides are TGCGCCAGCAGCTTGGCCCGACTAGCGGGACTTCAAGAGACCCAGTACTTC.